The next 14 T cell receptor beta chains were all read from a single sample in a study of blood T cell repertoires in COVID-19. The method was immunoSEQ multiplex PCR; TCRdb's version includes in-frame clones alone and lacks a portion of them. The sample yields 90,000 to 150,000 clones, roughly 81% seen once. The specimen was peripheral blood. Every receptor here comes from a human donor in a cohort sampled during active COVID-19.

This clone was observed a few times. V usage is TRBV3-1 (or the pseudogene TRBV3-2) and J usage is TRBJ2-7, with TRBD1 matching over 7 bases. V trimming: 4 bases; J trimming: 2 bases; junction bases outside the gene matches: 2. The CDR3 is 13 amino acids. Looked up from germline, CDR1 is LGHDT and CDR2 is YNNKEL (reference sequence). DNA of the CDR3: TGTGCCAGCAGCCGTGGGACAGCCTACGAGCAGTACTTC. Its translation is CASSRGTAYEQYF.

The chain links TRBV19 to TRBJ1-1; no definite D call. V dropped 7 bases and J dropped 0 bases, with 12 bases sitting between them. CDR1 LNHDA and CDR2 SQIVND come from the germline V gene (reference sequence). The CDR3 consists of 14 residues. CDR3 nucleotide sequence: TGTGCCAGTACTATCGGGTTAGTGAACACTGAAGCTTTCTTT. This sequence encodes CASTIGLVNTEAFF.

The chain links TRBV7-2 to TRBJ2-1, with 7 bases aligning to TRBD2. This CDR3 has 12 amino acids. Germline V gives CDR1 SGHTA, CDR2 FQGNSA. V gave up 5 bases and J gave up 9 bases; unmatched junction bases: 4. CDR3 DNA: TGTGCCAGCAGCCCGGGAGGCAGTGAGCAGTTCTTC. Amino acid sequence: CASSPGGSEQFF.

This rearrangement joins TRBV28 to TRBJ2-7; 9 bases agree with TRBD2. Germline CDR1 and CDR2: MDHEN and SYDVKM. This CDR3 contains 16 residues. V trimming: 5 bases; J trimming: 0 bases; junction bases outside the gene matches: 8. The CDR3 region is CASSPPPSGNSYEQYF. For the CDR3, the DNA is TGTGCCAGCAGTCCCCCCCCTAGCGGGAACTCCTACGAGCAGTACTTC.

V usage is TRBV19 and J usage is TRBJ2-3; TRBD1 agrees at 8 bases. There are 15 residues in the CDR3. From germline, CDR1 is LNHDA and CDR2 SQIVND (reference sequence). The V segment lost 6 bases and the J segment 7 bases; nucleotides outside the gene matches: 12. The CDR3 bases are TGTGCCAGTAGGGACACAGGGGGGAACTTGTATACGCAGTATTTT. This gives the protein CASRDTGGNLYTQYF.

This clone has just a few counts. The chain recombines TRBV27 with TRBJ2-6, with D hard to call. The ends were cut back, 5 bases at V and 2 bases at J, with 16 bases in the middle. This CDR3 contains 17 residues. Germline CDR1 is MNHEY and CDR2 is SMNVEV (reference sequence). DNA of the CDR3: TGTGCCAGCAGTAACATTCGAGGCGAGCCTGGGGCCAACGTCCTGACTTTC. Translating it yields CASSNIRGEPGANVLTF.

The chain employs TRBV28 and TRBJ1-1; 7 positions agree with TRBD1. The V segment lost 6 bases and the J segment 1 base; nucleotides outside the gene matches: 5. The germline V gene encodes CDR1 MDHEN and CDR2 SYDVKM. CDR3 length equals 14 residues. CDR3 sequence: CASRWTGENTEAFF. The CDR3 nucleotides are TGTGCCAGCAGATGGACAGGAGAGAACACTGAAGCTTTCTTT.

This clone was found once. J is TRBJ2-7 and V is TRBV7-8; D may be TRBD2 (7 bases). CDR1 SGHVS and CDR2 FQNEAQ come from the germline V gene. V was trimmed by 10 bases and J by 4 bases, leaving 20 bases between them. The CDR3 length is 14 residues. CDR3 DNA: TGTGCCACGAATGGGGGGGCCTTTAGTTACGAGCAGTACTTC. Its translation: CATNGGAFSYEQYF.

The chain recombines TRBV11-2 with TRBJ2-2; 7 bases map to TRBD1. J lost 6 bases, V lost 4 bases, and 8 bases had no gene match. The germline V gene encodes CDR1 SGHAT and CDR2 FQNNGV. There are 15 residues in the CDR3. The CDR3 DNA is TGTGCCAGCAGCTCACCACAGGGGAGTGCCGGGGAGCTGTTTTTT. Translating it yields CASSSPQGSAGELFF. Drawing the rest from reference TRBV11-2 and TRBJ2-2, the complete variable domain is EAGVAQSPRYKIIEKRQSVAFWCNPISGHATLYWYQQILGQGPKLLIQFQNNGVVDDSQLPKDRFSAERLKGVDSTLKIQPAKLEDSAVYLCASSSPQGSAGELFFGEGSRLTVL.

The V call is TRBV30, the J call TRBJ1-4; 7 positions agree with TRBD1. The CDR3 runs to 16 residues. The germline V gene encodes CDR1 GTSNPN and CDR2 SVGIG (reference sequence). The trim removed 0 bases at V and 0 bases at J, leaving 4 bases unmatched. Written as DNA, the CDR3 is TGTGCCTGGAGTGTAAAAGGGACAGCAACTAATGAAAAACTGTTTTTT. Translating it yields CAWSVKGTATNEKLFF. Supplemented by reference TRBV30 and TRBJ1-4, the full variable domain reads SQTIHQWPATLVQPVGSPLSLECTVEGTSNPNLYWYRQAAGRGLQLLFYSVGIGQISSEVPQNLSASRPQDRQFILSSKKLLLSDSGFYLCAWSVKGTATNEKLFFGSGTQLSVL.

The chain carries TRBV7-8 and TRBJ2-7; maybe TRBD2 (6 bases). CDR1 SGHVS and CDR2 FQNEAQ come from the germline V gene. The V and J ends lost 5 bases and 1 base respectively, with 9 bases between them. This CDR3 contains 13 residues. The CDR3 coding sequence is TGTGCCAGCAGCCGGACTACTTCCTACGAGCAGTACTTC. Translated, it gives CASSRTTSYEQYF.

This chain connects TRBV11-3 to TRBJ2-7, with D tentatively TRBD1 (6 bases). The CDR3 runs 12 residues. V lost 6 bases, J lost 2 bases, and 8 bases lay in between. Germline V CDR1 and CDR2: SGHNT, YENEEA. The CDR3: CASRDRTYEQYF. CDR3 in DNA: TGTGCCAGCAGGGACAGAACCTACGAGCAGTACTTC.

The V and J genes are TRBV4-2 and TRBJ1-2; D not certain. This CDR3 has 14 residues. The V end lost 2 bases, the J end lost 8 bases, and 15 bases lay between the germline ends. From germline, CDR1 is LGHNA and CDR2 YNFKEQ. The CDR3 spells CASSQNTRAQGYTF. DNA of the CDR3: TGTGCCAGCAGCCAAAACACGCGGGCCCAGGGCTACACCTTC.

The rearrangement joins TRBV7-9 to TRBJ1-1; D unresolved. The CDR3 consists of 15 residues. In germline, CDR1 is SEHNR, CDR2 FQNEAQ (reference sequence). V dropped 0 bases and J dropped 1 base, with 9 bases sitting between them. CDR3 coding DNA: TGTGCCAGCAGCTTAGCACTGGGCCCGAACACTGAAGCTTTCTTT. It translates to CASSLALGPNTEAFF.